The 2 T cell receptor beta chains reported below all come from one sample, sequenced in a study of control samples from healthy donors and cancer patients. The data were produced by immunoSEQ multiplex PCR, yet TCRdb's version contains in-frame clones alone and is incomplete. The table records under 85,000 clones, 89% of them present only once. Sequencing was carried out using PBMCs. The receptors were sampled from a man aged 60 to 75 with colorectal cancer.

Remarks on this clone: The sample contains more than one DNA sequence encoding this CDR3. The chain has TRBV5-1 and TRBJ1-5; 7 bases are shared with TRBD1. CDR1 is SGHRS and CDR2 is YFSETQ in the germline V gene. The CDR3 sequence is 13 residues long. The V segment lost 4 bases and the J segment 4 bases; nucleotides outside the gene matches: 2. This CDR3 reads CASSLDRNQPQHF. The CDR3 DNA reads TGCGCCAGCAGCCTGGACAGGAATCAGCCCCAGCATTTT.

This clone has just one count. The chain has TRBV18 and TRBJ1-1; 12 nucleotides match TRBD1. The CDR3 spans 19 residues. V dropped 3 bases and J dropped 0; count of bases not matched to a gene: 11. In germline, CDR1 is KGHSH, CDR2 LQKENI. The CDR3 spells CASSPLPGQGASMNTEAFF. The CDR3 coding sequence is TGTGCCAGCTCACCCCTCCCGGGACAGGGGGCGTCCATGAACACTGAAGCTTTCTTT.